Sequencing of this T cell receptor (beta chain) was carried out in a study of cytotoxic CD8 clonotypes in ibrutinib-treated CLL. Study context: Patient counts were 11 relapsed/refractory, over 14 treatment-naive and some 17 IGHV unmutated. Productive templates averaged approximately 260,000 per sample, and productive rearrangements 94,082.

Around 1.8 micrograms of genomic DNA came from cryopreserved PBMCs for TCR beta libraries. Depths of 1 in 200,000 to 1 in 1 million T cells were the sequencing target. The protocol was immunoSEQ multiplex PCR, while the TCRdb copy is restricted to in-frame clones and leaves out a portion. The sample carries nearly 25,000 clones, roughly 74% recorded once. The sequence was obtained from a human donor with chronic lymphocytic leukemia. The sample was PBMCs, taken after 12 months of ibrutinib treatment.

DNA of the CDR3: TGCGCCAGCAGCCGCCTTGGGGGGAGGGCAGATACGCAGTATTTT. Its translation: CASSRLGGRADTQYF. V usage is TRBV5-1 and J usage is TRBJ2-3; TRBD2 agrees at 7 bases. The CDR3 totals 15 residues. Per germline, CDR1 SGHRS and CDR2 YFSETQ. The J segment lost 4 bases and the V segment lost 4 bases, leaving 9 bases of the junction unmatched.